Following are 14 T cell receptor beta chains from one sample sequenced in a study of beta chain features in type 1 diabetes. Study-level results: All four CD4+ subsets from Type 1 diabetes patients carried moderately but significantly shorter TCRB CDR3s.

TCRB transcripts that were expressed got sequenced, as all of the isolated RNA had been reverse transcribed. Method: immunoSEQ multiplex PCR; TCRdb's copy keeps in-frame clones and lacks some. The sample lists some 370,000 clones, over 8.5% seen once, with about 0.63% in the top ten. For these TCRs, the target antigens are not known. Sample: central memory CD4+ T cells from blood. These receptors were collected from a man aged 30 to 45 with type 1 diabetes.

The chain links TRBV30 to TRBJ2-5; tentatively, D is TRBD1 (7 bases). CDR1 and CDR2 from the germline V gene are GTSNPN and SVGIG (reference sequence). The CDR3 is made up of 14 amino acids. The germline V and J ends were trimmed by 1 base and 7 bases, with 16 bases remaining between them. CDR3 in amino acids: CAWSGGTALRTQYF. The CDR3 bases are TGTGCCTGGAGTGGCGGGACAGCGTTGAGGACCCAGTACTTC.

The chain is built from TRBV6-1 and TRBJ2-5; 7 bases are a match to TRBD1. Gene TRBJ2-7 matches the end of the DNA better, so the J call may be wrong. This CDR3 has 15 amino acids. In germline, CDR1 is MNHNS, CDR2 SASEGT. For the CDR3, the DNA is TGTGCCAGCAGTCTTACAGGGGAAGGGTCCTACGAGCAGTACTTC. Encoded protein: CASSLTGEGSYEQYF.

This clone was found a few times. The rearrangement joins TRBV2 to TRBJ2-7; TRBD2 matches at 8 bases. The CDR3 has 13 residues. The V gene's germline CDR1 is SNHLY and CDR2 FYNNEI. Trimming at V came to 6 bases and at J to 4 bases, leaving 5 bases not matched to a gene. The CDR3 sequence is CASRAVAGYEQYF. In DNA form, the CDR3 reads TGTGCCAGCAGGGCGGTAGCGGGGTACGAGCAGTACTTC.

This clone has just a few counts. CDR3 coding DNA: TGTGCCAGCAGGGGAAGTGGACGGGCTAATGAAAAACTGTTTTTT. Its translation: CASRGSGRANEKLFF. The rearrangement uses TRBV2 and TRBJ1-4, with D uncertain. Trimming stripped 6 bases from V and 3 bases from J, with 14 bases between. This CDR3 comprises 15 residues. Germline CDR1 is SNHLY and CDR2 is FYNNEI.

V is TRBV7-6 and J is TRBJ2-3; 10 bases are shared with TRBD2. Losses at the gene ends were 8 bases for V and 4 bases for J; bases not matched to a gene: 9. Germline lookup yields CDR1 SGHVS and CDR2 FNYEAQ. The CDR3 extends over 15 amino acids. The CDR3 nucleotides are TGTGCCAGCCAACCCAAAGCGGGAGGGCCAGATACGCAGTATTTT. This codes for CASQPKAGGPDTQYF. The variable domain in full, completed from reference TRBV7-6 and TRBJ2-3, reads GAGVSQSPRYKVTKRGQDVALRCDPISGHVSLYWYRQALGQGPEFLTYFNYEAQQDKSGLPNDRFSAERPEGSISTLTIQRTEQRDSAMYRCASQPKAGGPDTQYFGPGTRLTVL.

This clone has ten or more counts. This CDR3 is CASSMRRMGTGELFF. Here the CDR3 DNA reads TGTGCCAGTAGTATGCGCAGGATGGGGACCGGGGAGCTGTTTTTT. The rearrangement uses TRBV19 and TRBJ2-2; D is uncertain. This CDR3 is 15 amino acids long. V was pared by 3 bases and J by 5 bases, with 13 bases between. Germline V gene data show CDR1 as LNHDA and CDR2 as SQIVND (reference sequence).

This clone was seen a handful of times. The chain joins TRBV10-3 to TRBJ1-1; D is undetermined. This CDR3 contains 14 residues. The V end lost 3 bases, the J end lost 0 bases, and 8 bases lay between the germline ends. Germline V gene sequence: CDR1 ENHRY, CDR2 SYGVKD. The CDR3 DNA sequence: TGTGCCATCAGTGATCGGGGTTTGAACACTGAAGCTTTCTTT. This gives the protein CAISDRGLNTEAFF.

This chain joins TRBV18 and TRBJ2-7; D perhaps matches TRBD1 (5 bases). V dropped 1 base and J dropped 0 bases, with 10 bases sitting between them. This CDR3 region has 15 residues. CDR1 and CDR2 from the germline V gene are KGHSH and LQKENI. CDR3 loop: CASSPLQGGSYEQYF. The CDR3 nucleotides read TGTGCCAGCTCACCACTTCAGGGTGGCTCCTACGAGCAGTACTTC.

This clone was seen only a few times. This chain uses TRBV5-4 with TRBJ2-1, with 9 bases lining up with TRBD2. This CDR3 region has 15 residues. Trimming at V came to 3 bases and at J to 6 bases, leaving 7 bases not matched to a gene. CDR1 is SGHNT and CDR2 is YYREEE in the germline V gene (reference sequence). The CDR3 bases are TGTGCCAGCAGCTACTCTAGCGGGGACCTCAATGAGCAGTTCTTC. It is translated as CASSYSSGDLNEQFF.

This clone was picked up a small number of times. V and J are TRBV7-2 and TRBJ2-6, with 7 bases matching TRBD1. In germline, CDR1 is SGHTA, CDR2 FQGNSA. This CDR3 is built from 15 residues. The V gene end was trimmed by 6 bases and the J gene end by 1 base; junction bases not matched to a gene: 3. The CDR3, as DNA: TGTGCCAGCAGTGACAGGGAATCTGGGGCCAACGTCCTGACTTTC. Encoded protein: CASSDRESGANVLTF.

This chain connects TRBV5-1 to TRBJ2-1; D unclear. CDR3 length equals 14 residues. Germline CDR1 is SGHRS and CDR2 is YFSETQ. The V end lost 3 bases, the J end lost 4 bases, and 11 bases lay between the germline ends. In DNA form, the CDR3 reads TGCGCCAGCAGCTCGGGTACAACTTACAATGAGCAGTTCTTC. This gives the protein CASSSGTTYNEQFF.

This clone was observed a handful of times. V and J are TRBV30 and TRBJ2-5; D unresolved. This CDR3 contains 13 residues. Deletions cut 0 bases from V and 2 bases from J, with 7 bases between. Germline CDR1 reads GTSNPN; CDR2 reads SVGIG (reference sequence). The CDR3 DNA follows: TGTGCCTGGAGTGTAGGTGGTCAAGAGACCCAGTACTTC. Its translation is CAWSVGGQETQYF.

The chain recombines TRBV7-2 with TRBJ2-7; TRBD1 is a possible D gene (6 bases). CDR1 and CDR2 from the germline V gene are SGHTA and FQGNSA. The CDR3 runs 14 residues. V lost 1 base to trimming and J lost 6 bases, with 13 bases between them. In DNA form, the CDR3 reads TGTGCCAGCAGCTTAGATCTGGACAGCCGCGAGCAGTACTTC. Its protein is CASSLDLDSREQYF.

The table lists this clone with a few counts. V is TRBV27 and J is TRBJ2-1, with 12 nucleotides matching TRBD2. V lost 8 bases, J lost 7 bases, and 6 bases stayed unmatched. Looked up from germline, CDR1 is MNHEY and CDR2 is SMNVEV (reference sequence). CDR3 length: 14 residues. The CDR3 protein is CASQLAGGSNEQFF. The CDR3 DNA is TGTGCCAGCCAACTAGCGGGAGGCAGTAATGAGCAGTTCTTC.